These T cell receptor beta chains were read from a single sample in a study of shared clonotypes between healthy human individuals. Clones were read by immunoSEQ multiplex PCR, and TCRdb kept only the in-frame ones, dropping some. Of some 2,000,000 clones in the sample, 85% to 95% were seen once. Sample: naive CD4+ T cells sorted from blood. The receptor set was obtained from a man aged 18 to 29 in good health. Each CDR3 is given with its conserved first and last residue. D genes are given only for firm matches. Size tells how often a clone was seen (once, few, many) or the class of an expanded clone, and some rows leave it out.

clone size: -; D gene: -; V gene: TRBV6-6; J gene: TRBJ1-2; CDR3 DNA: TGTGCCAGCAGTTACGGGGGGACGATTGGCTACACCTTC; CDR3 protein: CASSYGGTIGYTF
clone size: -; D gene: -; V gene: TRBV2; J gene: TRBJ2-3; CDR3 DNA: TGTGCCAGCAGCCGGGAGTCCTCCCCAGATACGCAGTATTTT; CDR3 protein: CASSRESSPDTQYF
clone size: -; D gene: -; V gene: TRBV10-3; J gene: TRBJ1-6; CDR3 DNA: TGTGCCATCAGTGAGTCGAGCGGGGGCGGTCTTTCACCCCTCCACTTT; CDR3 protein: CAISESSGGGLSPLHF
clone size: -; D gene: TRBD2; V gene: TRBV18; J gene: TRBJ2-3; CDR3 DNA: TGTGCCAGCTCATCCTGGACTAGCGGGGGGGGAGATAATACGCAGTATTTT; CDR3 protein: CASSSWTSGGGDNTQYF
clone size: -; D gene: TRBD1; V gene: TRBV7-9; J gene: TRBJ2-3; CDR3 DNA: TGTGCCAGCAGCCCCGGACAGGGGATAGGGACAGATACGCAGTATTTT; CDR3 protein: CASSPGQGIGTDTQYF
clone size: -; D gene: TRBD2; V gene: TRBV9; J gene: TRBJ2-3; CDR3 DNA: TGTGCCAGCAGCGCCCGACCGGGGAGCGGGGACGTGTATACGCAGTATTTT; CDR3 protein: CASSARPGSGDVYTQYF
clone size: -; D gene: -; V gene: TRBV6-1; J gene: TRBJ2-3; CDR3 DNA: TGTGCCAGCAGTGCCGGACTCAGCACAGATACGCAGTATTTT; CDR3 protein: CASSAGLSTDTQYF
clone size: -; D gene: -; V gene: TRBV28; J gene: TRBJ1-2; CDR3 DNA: TGTGCCAGCAGTCGAGACTCTAACTATGGCTACACCTTC; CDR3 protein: CASSRDSNYGYTF
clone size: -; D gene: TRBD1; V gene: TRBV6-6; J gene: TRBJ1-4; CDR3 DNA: TGTGCCAGCAGTTACCCGGACAGGAATGAAAAACTGTTTTTT; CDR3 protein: CASSYPDRNEKLFF
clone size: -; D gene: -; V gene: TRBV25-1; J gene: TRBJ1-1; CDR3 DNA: TGTGCCAGCAGTAGGAGCACTGAAGCTTTCTTT; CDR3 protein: CASSRSTEAFF
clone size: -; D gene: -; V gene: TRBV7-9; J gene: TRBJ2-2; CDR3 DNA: TGTGCCAGCAGCCAAAACAGGGAGATCGGGGAGCTGTTTTTT; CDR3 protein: CASSQNREIGELFF
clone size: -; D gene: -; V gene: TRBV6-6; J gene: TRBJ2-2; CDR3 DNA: TGTGCCAGCAGTTACTTACAATCGAACACCGGGGAGCTGTTTTTT; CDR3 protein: CASSYLQSNTGELFF
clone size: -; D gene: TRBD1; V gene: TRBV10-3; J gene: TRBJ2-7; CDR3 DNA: TGTGCCATCAGTGGACAGGGGGCGTACTACGAGCAGTACTTC; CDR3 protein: CAISGQGAYYEQYF
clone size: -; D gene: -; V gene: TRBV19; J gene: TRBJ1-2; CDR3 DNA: TGTGCCGCGTGGGAGGGGTCTACTAATGGCTACACCTTC; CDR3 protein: CAAWEGSTNGYTF
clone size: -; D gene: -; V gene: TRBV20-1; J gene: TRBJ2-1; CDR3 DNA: TGCAGTGCCCCCCTCGGGGTTGAGCAGTTCTTC; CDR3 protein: CSAPLGVEQFF
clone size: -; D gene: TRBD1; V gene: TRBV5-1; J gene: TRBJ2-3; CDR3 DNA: TGCGCCAGCAGCTTGGCCGGGGACAGAGCCACAGATACGCAGTATTTT; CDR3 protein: CASSLAGDRATDTQYF
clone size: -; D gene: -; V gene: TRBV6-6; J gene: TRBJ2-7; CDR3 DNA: TGTGCCAGCAGTTACGGCGGGCAGGGGACCTCCTACGAGCAGTACTTC; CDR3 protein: CASSYGGQGTSYEQYF
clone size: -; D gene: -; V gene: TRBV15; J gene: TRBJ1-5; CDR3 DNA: TGTGCCACCAGCAGAGGGGTCAGCAATCAGCCCCAGCATTTT; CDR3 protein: CATSRGVSNQPQHF
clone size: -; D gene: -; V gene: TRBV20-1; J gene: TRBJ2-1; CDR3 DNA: TGCAGTGGAAGAGACAATGAGCAGTTCTTC; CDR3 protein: CSGRDNEQFF
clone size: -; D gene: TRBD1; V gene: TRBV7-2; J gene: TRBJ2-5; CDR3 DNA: TGTGCCAGCAGCTCGACAGGGGGCTTGCAAGAGACCCAGTACTTC; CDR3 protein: CASSSTGGLQETQYF
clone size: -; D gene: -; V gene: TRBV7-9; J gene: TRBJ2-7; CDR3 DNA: TGTGCCAGCCAGACGCGACAGGACTACGAGCAGTACTTC; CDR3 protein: CASQTRQDYEQYF
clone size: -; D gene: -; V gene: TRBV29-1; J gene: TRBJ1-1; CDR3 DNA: TGCAGCGTTGGACACACAGGATTGAACACTGAAGCTTTCTTT; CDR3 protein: CSVGHTGLNTEAFF
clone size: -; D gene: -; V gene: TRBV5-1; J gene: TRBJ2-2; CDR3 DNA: TGCGCCAGCAGCGTTGGACCCCGGGCGGGCACCGGGGAGCTGTTTTTT; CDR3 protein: CASSVGPRAGTGELFF
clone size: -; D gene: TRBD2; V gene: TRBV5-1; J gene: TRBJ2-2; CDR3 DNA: TGCGCCAGCAGCCCAACTAGCGGAGACACCGGGGAGCTGTTTTTT; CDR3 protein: CASSPTSGDTGELFF
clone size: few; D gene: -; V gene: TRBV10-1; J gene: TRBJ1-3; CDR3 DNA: TGCGCCAGCAGTGCCTCAGTTATCTCTATTGTTCGCTCTGGAAACACCATATATTTT; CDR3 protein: CASSASVISIVRSGNTIYF
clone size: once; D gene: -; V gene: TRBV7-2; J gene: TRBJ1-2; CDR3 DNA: TGTGCCAGCAGCTTAGCTCAGGGGAGCTACACCTTC; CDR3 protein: CASSLAQGSYTF
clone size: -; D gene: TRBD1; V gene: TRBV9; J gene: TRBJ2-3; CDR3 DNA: TGTGCCAGCAGCGTAGAGACAGGGGGCGCAGATACGCAGTATTTT; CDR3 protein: CASSVETGGADTQYF
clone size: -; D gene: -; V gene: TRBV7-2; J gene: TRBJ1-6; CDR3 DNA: TGTGCCAGCAGCTTGAACTATAATTCACCCCTCCACTTT; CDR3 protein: CASSLNYNSPLHF
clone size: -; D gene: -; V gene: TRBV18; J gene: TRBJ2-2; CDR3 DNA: TGTGCCAGCTCACCTCCCGGGGAGCTGTTTTTT; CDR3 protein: CASSPPGELFF
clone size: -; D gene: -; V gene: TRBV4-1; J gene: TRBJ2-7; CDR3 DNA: TGCGCCAGCAGCCAAGATGGCTCAGCTAGCTCCTACGAGCAGTACTTC; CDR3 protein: CASSQDGSASSYEQYF
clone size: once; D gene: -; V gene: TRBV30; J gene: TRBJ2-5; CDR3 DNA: TGTGCCTGGAGAAAAAGTGCACAAGAGACCCAGTACTTC; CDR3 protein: CAWRKSAQETQYF
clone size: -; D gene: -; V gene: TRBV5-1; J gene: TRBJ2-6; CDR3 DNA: TGCGCCAGCAATCCTGGGGCCAACGTCCTGACTTTC; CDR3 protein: CASNPGANVLTF
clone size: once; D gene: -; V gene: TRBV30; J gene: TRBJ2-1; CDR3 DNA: TGTGCCTGGACACGGGCGAGCTCCTACAATGAGCAGTTCTTC; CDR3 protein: CAWTRASSYNEQFF
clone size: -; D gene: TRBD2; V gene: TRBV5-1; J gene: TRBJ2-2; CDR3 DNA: TGCGCCAGCAGCTTGAGCGGGAGCCCCACCGGGGAGCTGTTTTTT; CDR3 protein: CASSLSGSPTGELFF
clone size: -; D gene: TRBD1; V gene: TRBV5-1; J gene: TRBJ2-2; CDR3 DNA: TGCGCCAGCTCCCTTGGACAGGGGGCTTCAAACACCGGGGAGCTGTTTTTT; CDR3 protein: CASSLGQGASNTGELFF
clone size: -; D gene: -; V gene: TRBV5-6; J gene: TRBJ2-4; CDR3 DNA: TGTGCCAGCAGCCACCTGGGGGGAGCCAAAAACATTCAGTACTTC; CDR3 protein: CASSHLGGAKNIQYF
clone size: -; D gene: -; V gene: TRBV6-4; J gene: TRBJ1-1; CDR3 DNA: TGTGCCAGCAGTGAGGTAAAGGGGAGGGCCGGTGGCACTGAAGCTTTCTTT; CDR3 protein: CASSEVKGRAGGTEAFF
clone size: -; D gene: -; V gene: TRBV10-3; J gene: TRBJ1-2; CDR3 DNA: TGTGCCACCTCAACAGGAGGTGACTATGGCTACACCTTC; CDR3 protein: CATSTGGDYGYTF
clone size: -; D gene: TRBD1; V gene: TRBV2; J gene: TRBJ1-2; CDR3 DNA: TGTGCCAGCAGTGAAGAGGGGGCAGGGTATGGCTACACCTTC; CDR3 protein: CASSEEGAGYGYTF
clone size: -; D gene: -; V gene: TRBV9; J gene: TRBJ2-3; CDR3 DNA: TGTGCCAGCAGCCCAGTCAGGCCGGGCAGCGATACGCAGTATTTT; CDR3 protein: CASSPVRPGSDTQYF
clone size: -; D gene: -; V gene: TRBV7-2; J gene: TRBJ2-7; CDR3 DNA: TGTGCCAGCAGCGCACGAAGGGGAGAGCAGTACTTC; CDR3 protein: CASSARRGEQYF
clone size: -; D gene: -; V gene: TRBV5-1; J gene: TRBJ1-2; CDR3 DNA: TGCGCCAGCAGCTTGGCGGGCAGGACGAGCTATGGCTACACCTTC; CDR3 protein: CASSLAGRTSYGYTF
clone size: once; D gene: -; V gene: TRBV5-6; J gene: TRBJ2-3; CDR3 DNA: TGTGCCAGCAGCTTAAGGGATACGCAGTATTTT; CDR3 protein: CASSLRDTQYF
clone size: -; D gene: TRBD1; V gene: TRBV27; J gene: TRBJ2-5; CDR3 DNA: TGTGCCAGCAGTTTATTCTGGACAGGGACGGAGACCCAGTACTTC; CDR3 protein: CASSLFWTGTETQYF
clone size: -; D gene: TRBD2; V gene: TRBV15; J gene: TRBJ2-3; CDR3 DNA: TGTGCCACCAGCAGGATTAGGTTGGGACTAGCGGGAGCGGATACGCAGTATTTT; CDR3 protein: CATSRIRLGLAGADTQYF
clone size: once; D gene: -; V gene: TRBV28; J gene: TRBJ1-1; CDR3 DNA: TGTGCCAGCAGCTGGGACGGGACCCCTGAAGCTTTCTTT; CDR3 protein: CASSWDGTPEAFF
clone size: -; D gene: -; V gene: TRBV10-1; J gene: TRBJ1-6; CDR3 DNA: TGCGCCAGCAGTGGGGGTCGAGGGAACCCCTATAATTCACCCCTCCACTTT; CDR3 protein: CASSGGRGNPYNSPLHF
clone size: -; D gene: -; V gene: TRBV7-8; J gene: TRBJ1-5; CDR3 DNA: TGTGCCAGCAGCCATTATAATCAGCCCCAGCATTTT; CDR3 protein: CASSHYNQPQHF
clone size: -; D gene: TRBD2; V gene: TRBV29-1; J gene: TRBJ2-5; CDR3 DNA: TGCAGCGTTTTACCGGGACTAGCGCCCACCGGGACCCAGTACTTC; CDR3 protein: CSVLPGLAPTGTQYF
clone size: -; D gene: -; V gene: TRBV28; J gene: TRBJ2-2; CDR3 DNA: TGTGCCAGCAGTTTATACTCGGGGGCCGGGGAGCTGTTTTTT; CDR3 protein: CASSLYSGAGELFF
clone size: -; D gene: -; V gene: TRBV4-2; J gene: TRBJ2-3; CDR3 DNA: TGTGCCAGCAGCCTAAGACAGGCTACAGATACGCAGTATTTT; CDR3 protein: CASSLRQATDTQYF
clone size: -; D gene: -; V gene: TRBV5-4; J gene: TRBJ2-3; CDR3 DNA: TGTGCCAGCAGCCCCCCGGGTTCTGAGGGGGACACTAGCACAGATACGCAGTATTTT; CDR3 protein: CASSPPGSEGDTSTDTQYF
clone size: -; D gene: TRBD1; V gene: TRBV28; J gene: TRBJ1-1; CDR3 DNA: TGTGCCAGCAGTTTGGGGTCCCAGGGGGCCCACTTTGGTTTCTTT; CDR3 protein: CASSLGSQGAHFGFF
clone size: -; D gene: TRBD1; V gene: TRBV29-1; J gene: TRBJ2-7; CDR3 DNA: TGCAGCGTTCCGGGACAGGACACCTACGAGCAGTACTTC; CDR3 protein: CSVPGQDTYEQYF
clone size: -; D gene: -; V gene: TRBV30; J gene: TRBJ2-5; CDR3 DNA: TGTGCCTGGAGTGTCCGGACGGAAGAGACCCAGTACTTC; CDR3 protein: CAWSVRTEETQYF
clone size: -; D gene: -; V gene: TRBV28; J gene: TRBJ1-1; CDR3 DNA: TGTGCCAGCAGTTTGGAGGGACCGGGTAACACTGAAGCTTTCTTT; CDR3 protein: CASSLEGPGNTEAFF
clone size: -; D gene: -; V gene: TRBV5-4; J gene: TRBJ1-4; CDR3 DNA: TGTGCCAGCAGCAGCGGCGGTGCAACTAATGAAAAACTGTTTTTT; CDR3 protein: CASSSGGATNEKLFF